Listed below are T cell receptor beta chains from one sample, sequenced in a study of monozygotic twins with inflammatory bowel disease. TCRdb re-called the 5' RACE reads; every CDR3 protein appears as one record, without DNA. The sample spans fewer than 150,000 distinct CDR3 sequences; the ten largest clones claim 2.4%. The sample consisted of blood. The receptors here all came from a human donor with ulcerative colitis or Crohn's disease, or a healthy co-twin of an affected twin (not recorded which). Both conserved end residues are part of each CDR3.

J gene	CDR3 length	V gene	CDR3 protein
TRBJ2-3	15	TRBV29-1	CSVESVTERTDTQYF
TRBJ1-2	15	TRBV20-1	CSARRSGGVRYGYTF
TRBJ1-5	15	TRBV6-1	CASRRDRGRDQPQHF
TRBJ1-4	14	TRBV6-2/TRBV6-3	CASRRRDGDEKLFF
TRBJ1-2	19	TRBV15	CATSRDFPGGPLSDYGYTF
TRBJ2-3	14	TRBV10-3	CAISVTASTDTQYF
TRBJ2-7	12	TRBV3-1	CASSHRMLKQYF
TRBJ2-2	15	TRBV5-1	CASSLGDPNTGELFF
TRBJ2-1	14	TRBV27	CASASGLNYNEQFF
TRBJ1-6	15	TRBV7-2	CASSLQTLQNSPLHF
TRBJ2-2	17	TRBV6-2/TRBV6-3	CASSRRLGQGETGELFF
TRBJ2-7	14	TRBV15	CATSRAPAKYEQYF